Shown below are 25 T cell receptor beta chains from a single sample sequenced in a study of T-cell reconstitution after alpha-beta-depleted transplantation in children. Using unique molecular identifiers, the investigators prepared the TCRbeta library. MiXCR, applied by TCRdb to the PCR reads, yields one record per CDR3 protein. The table has 350,000 to 450,000 distinct CDR3 sequences, 20% seen once. The sample here was PBMCs from the stem cell graft donor, taken from the stem cell graft. The receptors were gathered from a human donor who donated a stem cell graft to a child with acute myeloid leukemia.

The chain recombines TRBV18 with TRBJ2-1; 7 bases are shared with TRBD2. With 3 bases clipped from V and 6 bases from J, the junction kept 8 bases outside the gene matches. Germline V gene lookup returns CDR1 KGHSH and CDR2 LQKENI. The CDR3 has 15 amino acids. The CDR3 nucleotides are TGTGCCAGCTCACCTTCTAGCGGAGCCCGCAATGAGCAGTTCTTC. Translated, it gives CASSPSSGARNEQFF.

The chain combines TRBV20-1 with TRBJ1-2, with a weak D call TRBD1 (6 bases). The CDR3 runs 15 residues. Germline V gene lookup returns CDR1 DFQATT and CDR2 SNEGSKA (reference sequence). Trimming took off 0 bases at V and 6 bases at J, with 17 bases between the two ends. CDR3 residues: CSARERGRLTHGYTF. The CDR3 bases are TGCAGTGCTAGAGAAAGGGGGAGGCTCACTCATGGCTACACCTTC.

This clonotype came up a few times. V and J are TRBV12-3 or TRBV12-4 and TRBJ2-1; tentatively, D is TRBD2 (5 bases). The CDR3 runs to 17 residues. With 5 bases removed from V and 0 bases from J, the gap between germline ends came to 17 bases. The CDR3 coding sequence is TGTGCCAGCAGTCGCTCAGGACTGACCCTCTCCTACAATGAGCAGTTCTTC. It encodes CASSRSGLTLSYNEQFF.

This clonotype was observed a few times. This rearrangement joins TRBV29-1 to TRBJ2-1, with 14 bases fitting TRBD2. The CDR3 sequence is 20 residues long. The V gene's germline CDR1 is SQVTM and CDR2 ANQGSEA. The trim removed 7 bases at V and 6 bases at J, leaving 23 bases unmatched. CDR3 nucleotide sequence: TGCAGCGCCAAAAGGGTGTCCGGACTAGCGGGAGGTCTTACCTTCAATGAGCAGTTCTTC. The encoded protein is CSAKRVSGLAGGLTFNEQFF.

The J gene is TRBJ2-3, the V gene TRBV5-1; 8 nucleotides agree with TRBD1. Germline V gene sequence: CDR1 SGHRS, CDR2 YFSETQ. V shed 0 bases, J shed 2 bases, and the junction held 8 bases outside the gene matches. This CDR3 has 17 residues. CDR3 sequence reads: CASSLAQTGDHTDTQYF. The CDR3 coding sequence is TGCGCCAGCAGCTTGGCCCAGACAGGGGACCACACAGATACGCAGTATTTT. The variable domain in full, with the rest retrieved from reference TRBV5-1 and TRBJ2-3, is KAGVTQTPRYLIKTRGQQVTLSCSPISGHRSVSWYQQTPGQGLQFLFEYFSETQRNKGNFPGRFSGRQFSNSRSEMNVSTLELGDSALYLCASSLAQTGDHTDTQYFGPGTRLTVL.

This clonotype was detected many times. The chain carries TRBV4-2 and TRBJ2-7, with D unresolved. This CDR3 has 15 residues. V shed 4 bases and J shed 4 bases, with 17 bases lying between them. CDR1 is LGHNA, CDR2 YNFKEQ, per germline. CDR3 nucleotides: TGTGCCAGCAGCCTCCGAGATGGGTGGGAATACGAGCAGTACTTC. This codes for CASSLRDGWEYEQYF.

This clonotype was found many times. The J gene is TRBJ2-2, the V gene TRBV20-1; 10 bases are shared with TRBD2. This CDR3 contains 14 residues. The ends lost 2 bases at V and 6 bases at J; junction bases unmatched: 3. Germline V gives CDR1 DFQATT, CDR2 SNEGSKA (reference sequence). The CDR3 region is CSARPLAGAGELFF. The DNA for the CDR3 is TGCAGTGCTAGACCCCTAGCGGGAGCCGGGGAGCTGTTTTTT.

This clonotype has at least ten counts. This chain uses TRBV4-3 with TRBJ2-5; TRBD1 matches 9 bases. The V segment lost 1 base and the J segment 5 bases; nucleotides outside the gene matches: 2. The CDR3 runs 14 residues. Germline-derived CDR1 and CDR2 are LGHNA and YSLEER. This CDR3 reads CASSQGQGGETQYF. The CDR3 DNA sequence: TGCGCCAGCAGCCAAGGACAGGGGGGTGAGACCCAGTACTTC.

V usage is TRBV11-3 and J usage is TRBJ2-7; D is uncertain. CDR3 length: 12 amino acids. Germline V gene lookup returns CDR1 SGHNT and CDR2 YENEEA. Trimming cost V 8 bases and J 7 bases, with 15 bases left between them. The CDR3 region is CASGPPVGEQYF. The CDR3 DNA reads TGTGCCAGCGGTCCCCCGGTTGGGGAGCAGTACTTC.

This clonotype has only a few counts. V usage is TRBV10-3 and J usage is TRBJ2-7; TRBD2 matches 15 bases. CDR1 is ENHRY, CDR2 SYGVKD, per germline. The CDR3 spans 14 residues. V was pared by 7 bases and J by 7 bases, with 5 bases of the junction left unmatched. The CDR3 sequence: CAIIGLAGGQEQYF. The CDR3 DNA reads TGTGCCATCATTGGACTAGCGGGAGGGCAAGAGCAGTACTTC.

This clonotype was picked up many times. V and J are TRBV12-3 or TRBV12-4 and TRBJ2-1; possible D gene TRBD1, 7 bases. The CDR3 contains 16 residues. V was pared by 6 bases and J by 0 bases, with 15 bases between. The CDR3 DNA sequence: TGTGCCAGCAGCCGGGGGACAGAGAGCTCCTACAATGAGCAGTTCTTC. Translating it yields CASSRGTESSYNEQFF.

This clonotype was seen more than once but under ten times. V is TRBV7-9 and J is TRBJ2-7; a weak D match, TRBD2 (5 bases). The CDR3 sequence is 14 residues long. CDR1 is SEHNR and CDR2 is FQNEAQ in the germline V gene (reference sequence). V lost 5 bases and J lost 6, with 17 bases in between. CDR3 in amino acids: CASSTPIEGTEQYF. The CDR3 nucleotides are TGTGCCAGCAGCACCCCTATCGAGGGTACCGAGCAGTACTTC.

This clonotype was found a few times. V is TRBV4-1 and J is TRBJ2-7; 9 positions match TRBD2. CDR3 size: 16 residues. Germline V gene sequence: CDR1 MGHRA, CDR2 YSYEKL. The junction had 8 bases not matched to a gene; V was cut back by 3 bases and J by 2 bases. The CDR3 DNA follows: TGCGCCAGCAGCCAGGATGGACTAGCGCCAACCTACGAGCAGTACTTC. Protein sequence: CASSQDGLAPTYEQYF.

This clonotype came up many times. The chain combines TRBV7-3 with TRBJ2-1; D not certain. Per the germline V gene, CDR1 is SGHTA and CDR2 is FQGTGA. With 0 bases removed from V and 0 bases from J, the gap between germline ends came to 9 bases. This CDR3 spans 16 amino acids. The CDR3 sequence is CASSLTGPSSYNEQFF. The DNA of the CDR3 is TGTGCCAGCAGCTTAACAGGGCCGAGCTCCTACAATGAGCAGTTCTTC.

This rearrangement joins TRBV5-1 to TRBJ2-3, with 8 nucleotides matching TRBD2. The CDR3 loop spans 15 amino acids. Trimming took 3 bases from V and 2 from J; bases not matched to a gene: 5. Germline V lookup: CDR1 SGHRS, CDR2 YFSETQ. For the CDR3, the DNA is TGCGCCAGCAGCTATAGCGGGACTACCACAGATACGCAGTATTTT. Protein sequence: CASSYSGTTTDTQYF.

The DNA of the CDR3 is TGTGCCAGCAGCCCCATGGGACGTTCCGCGTTCAATGAGCAGTTCTTC. It specifies CASSPMGRSAFNEQFF. The genes are TRBV5-6 and TRBJ2-1, with D perhaps TRBD1 or TRBD2 (5 bases each). Trimming took 4 bases from V and 6 from J, leaving 20 bases between them. CDR1 and CDR2 from the germline V gene are SGHDT and YYEEEE. CDR3 size: 16 residues. The variable domain in full, completed from reference TRBV5-6 and TRBJ2-1, reads DAGVTQSPTHLIKTRGQQVTLRCSPKSGHDTVSWYQQALGQGPQFIFQYYEEEERQRGNFPDRFSGHQFPNYSSELNVNALLLGDSALYLCASSPMGRSAFNEQFFGPGTRLTVL.

This clonotype has more than one count but fewer than ten. The chain has TRBV12-3 or TRBV12-4 and TRBJ1-1, with D tentatively TRBD1 (6 bases). The CDR3 runs to 14 residues. Trimming stripped 5 bases from V and 7 bases from J, with 17 bases between. The CDR3 DNA is TGTGCCAGCAGTGTCTCCATCCAGACAGGTGAAGCTTTCTTT. The encoded protein is CASSVSIQTGEAFF.

This clonotype was counted only a few times. The chain uses TRBV6-5 and TRBJ1-2, with a tentative D call TRBD1 (5 bases). There are 16 residues in the CDR3. Germline lookup yields CDR1 MNHEY and CDR2 SVGAGI. Trimming removed 0 bases at V and 4 bases at J, with 15 bases between. The CDR3 sequence is CASSYSNRGEGYGYTF. The CDR3 nucleotides are TGTGCCAGCAGTTACTCGAATAGGGGTGAGGGCTATGGCTACACCTTC.

This clonotype was counted between two and nine times. DNA of the CDR3: TGTGCCAGCCTCGGTTCTAGCAATCAGCCCCAGCATTTT. Translating it yields CASLGSSNQPQHF. The V call is TRBV28, the J call TRBJ1-5; no firm D call. V was clipped by 8 bases and J by 0 bases, with 8 bases between them. This CDR3 has 13 residues. Germline values: CDR1 MDHEN, CDR2 SYDVKM.

The rearrangement uses TRBV3-1 and TRBJ2-7; tentatively, D is TRBD2 (5 bases). The CDR3 spans 12 residues. V lost 2 bases and J 5 bases, leaving 7 bases between the germline ends. Per the germline V gene, CDR1 is LGHDT and CDR2 is YNNKEL (reference sequence). CDR3 DNA sequence: TGTGCCAGCAGCCAAACGACTAACGAGCAGTACTTC. It is translated as CASSQTTNEQYF.

This clonotype was found a few times. This chain uses TRBV12-3 or TRBV12-4 with TRBJ2-7; 7 bases are a match to TRBD2. Trimming took 1 base from V and 5 from J; bases not matched to a gene: 2. The CDR3 is 13 residues long. Here the CDR3 reads CASSLVAGDEQYF. CDR3 DNA sequence: TGTGCCAGCAGTTTAGTCGCGGGAGACGAGCAGTACTTC.

This clonotype was recorded a few times. This sequence joins TRBV25-1 and TRBJ2-2; D remains unclear. Trimming cost V 2 bases and J 2 bases, with 9 bases left between them. This CDR3 region has 15 residues. CDR1 MGHDK and CDR2 SYGVNS come from the germline V gene. The chain's CDR3 is CASSEQISNTGELFF. The CDR3 DNA is TGTGCCAGCAGTGAACAGATATCTAACACCGGGGAGCTGTTTTTT.

This clonotype was counted many times. The J gene is TRBJ2-3, the V gene TRBV6-5; maybe TRBD1 (5 bases). V lost 7 bases to trimming and J lost 2 bases, with 7 bases between them. The CDR3 is made up of 12 amino acids. Germline V gene sequence: CDR1 MNHEY, CDR2 SVGAGI. CDR3 coding DNA: TGTGCCAGCAAGGGGTACACAGATACGCAGTATTTT. Translated, it gives CASKGYTDTQYF.

In this sample, this clonotype turned up many times. The genes are TRBV20-1 and TRBJ2-7, with 8 bases aligning to TRBD1. In germline, CDR1 is DFQATT, CDR2 SNEGSKA (reference sequence). The CDR3 totals 14 residues. Trimming at V came to 4 bases and at J to 3 bases, leaving 8 bases not matched to a gene. CDR3 sequence: CSANSGQGYYEQYF. For the CDR3, the DNA is TGCAGTGCTAACAGCGGACAGGGCTACTACGAGCAGTACTTC.

The V gene is TRBV11-2, the J gene TRBJ1-1; TRBD1 aligns across 8 bases. Per germline, CDR1 SGHAT and CDR2 FQNNGV. The V gene end was trimmed by 4 bases and the J gene end by 1 base; junction bases not matched to a gene: 5. CDR3 size: 15 residues. Here the CDR3 reads CASSWGQVANTEAFF. Written as DNA, the CDR3 is TGTGCCAGCAGCTGGGGACAGGTTGCGAACACTGAAGCTTTCTTT.